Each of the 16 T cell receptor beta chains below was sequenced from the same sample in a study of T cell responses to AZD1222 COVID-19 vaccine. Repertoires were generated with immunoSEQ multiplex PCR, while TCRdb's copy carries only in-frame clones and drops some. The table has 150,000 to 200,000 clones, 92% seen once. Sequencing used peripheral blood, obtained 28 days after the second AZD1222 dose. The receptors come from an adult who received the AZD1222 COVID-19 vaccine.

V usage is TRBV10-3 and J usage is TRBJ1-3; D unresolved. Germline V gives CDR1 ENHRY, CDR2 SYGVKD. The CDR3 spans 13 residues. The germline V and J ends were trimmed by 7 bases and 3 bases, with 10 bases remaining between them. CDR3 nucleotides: TGTGCCATCACCCCGGACCGTGGAAACACCATATATTTT. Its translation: CAITPDRGNTIYF.

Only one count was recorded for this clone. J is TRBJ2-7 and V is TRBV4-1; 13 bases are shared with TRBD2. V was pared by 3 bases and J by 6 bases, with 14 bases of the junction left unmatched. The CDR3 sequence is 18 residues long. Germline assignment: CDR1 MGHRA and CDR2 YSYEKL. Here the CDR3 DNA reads TGCGCCAGCAGCCAGGGGACTTTAGGGGGACTAGCGGGATTCGAGCAGTACTTC. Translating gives CASSQGTLGGLAGFEQYF.

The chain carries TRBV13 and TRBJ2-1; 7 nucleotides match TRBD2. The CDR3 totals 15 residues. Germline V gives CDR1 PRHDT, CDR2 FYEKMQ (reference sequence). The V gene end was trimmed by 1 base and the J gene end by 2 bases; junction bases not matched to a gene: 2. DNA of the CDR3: TGTGCCAGCAGCTTAGCCCGGGGGGCCTACAATGAGCAGTTCTTC. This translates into CASSLARGAYNEQFF.

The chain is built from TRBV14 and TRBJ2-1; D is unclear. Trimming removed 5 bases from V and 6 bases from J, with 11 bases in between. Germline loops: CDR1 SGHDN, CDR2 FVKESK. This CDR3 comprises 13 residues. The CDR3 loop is CASSSRWGNEQFF. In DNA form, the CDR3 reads TGTGCCAGCAGCTCCCGATGGGGCAATGAGCAGTTCTTC.

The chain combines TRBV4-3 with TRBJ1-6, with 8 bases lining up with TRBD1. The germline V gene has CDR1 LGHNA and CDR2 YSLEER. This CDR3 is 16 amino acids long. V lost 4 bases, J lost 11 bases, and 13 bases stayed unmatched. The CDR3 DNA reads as TGCGCCAGCAGCCCCTATGCCGGACAGGGAGGGACACCCCTCCACTTT. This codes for CASSPYAGQGGTPLHF.

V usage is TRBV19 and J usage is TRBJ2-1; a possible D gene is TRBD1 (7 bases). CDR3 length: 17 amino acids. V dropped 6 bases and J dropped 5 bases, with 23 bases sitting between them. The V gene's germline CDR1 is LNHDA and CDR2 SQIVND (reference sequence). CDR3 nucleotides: TGTGCCAGTAGGGCCCTTAGGAGGGGGCTCGAAGACAATGAGCAGTTCTTC. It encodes CASRALRRGLEDNEQFF.

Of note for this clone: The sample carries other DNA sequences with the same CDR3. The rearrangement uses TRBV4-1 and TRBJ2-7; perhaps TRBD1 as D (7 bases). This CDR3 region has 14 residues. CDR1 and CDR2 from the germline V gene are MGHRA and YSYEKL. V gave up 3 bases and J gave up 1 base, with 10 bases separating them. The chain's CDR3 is CASSQAGGSYEQYF. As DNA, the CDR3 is TGCGCCAGCAGCCAGGCAGGGGGGTCCTACGAGCAGTACTTC.

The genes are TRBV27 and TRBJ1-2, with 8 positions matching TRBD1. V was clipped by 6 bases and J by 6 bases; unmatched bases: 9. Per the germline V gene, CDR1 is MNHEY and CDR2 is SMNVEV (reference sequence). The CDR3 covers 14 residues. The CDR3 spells CASRRTGTVNGYTF. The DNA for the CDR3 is TGTGCCAGCAGAAGGACAGGGACAGTCAATGGCTACACCTTC.

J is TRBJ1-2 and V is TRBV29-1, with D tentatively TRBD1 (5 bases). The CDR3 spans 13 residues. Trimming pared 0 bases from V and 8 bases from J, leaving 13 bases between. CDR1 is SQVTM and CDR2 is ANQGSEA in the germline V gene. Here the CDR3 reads CSVEEKTGTGYTF. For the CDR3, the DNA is TGCAGCGTTGAAGAGAAGACTGGGACGGGCTACACCTTC.

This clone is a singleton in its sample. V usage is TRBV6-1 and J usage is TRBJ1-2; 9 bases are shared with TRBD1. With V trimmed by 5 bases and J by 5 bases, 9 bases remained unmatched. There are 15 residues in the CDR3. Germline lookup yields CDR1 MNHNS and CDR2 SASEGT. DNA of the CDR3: TGTGCCAGCAGTTCCCCGGGACAGGGTCTGTATGGCTACACCTTC. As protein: CASSSPGQGLYGYTF.

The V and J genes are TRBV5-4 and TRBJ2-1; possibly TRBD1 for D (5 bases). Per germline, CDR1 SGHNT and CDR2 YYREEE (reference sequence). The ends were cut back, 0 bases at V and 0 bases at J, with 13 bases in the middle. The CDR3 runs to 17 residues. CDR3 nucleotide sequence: TGTGCCAGCAGCTTGGCTACGACAGTAGACTCCTACAATGAGCAGTTCTTC. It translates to CASSLATTVDSYNEQFF.

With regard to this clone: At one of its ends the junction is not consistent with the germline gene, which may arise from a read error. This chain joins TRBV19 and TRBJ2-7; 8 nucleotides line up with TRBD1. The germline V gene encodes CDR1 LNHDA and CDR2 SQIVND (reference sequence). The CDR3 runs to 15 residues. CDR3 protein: CASSSDRVKSSEQYF. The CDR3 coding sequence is TGTGCCAGTAGTTCGGACAGGGTGAAGTCCTCCGAGCAGTACTTC.

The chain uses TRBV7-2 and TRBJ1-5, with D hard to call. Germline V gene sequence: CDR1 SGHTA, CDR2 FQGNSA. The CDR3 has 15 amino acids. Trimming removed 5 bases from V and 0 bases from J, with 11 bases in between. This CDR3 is CASSPRWVSNQPQHF. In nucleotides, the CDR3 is TGTGCCAGCAGCCCTCGTTGGGTTAGCAATCAGCCCCAGCATTTT.

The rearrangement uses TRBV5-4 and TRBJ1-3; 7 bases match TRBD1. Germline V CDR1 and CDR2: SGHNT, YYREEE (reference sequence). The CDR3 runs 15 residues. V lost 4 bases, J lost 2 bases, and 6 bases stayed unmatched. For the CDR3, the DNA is TGTGCCAGCAGCCGACAGGGTCAGGCTGGAAACACCATATATTTT. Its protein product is CASSRQGQAGNTIYF.

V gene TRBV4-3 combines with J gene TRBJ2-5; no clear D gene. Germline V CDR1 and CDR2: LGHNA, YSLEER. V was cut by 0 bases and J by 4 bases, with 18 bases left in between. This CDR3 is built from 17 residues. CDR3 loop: CASSQEYPVISSETQYF. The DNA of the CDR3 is TGCGCCAGCAGCCAAGAATACCCCGTAATTAGTTCAGAGACCCAGTACTTC.

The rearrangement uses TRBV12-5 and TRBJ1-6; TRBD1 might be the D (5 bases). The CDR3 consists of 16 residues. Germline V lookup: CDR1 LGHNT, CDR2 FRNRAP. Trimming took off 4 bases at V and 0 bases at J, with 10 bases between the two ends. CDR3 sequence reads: CASGSGGSSYNSPLHF. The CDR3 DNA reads TGTGCTAGTGGTTCGGGGGGTAGCTCCTATAATTCACCCCTCCACTTT.